This T cell receptor (beta chain) was identified during a study of blood T cell repertoires in COVID-19. Across the whole study: Acute and convalescent COVID-19 samples came from the United States, Italy and Spain. Sources were T cells, B-cell-depleted T cells, or PBMCs; the material itself was cDNA or gDNA.

The CDR3 runs to 16 residues. V was cut by 0 bases and J by 2 bases, with 14 bases left in between. From germline, CDR1 is MNHEY and CDR2 SVGAGI. As handled by the study authors: Estimated nucleated cell counts came from reference gene primer amplification. Clones were sequenced by immunoSEQ multiplex PCR, and TCRdb holds only the in-frame ones, with some missing. The V and J calls and clone size were taken over from that table, and D and trimming were inferred from the DNA. The sample carries approximately 140,000 clones, 88% recorded once. The TCR was taken from a human donor in a cohort sampled during active COVID-19. The J gene is TRBJ2-7, the V gene TRBV6-5; unclear D gene. The material sequenced was peripheral blood. The CDR3 sequence: CASSYSSLSAAYEQYF. CDR3 nucleotides: TGTGCCAGCAGTTACTCGAGCCTATCCGCCGCCTACGAGCAGTACTTC.